The next 15 T cell receptor beta chains were all read from a single sample in a study of T-cell memory formation after mild COVID-19. TCRdb redid the calling of the 5' RACE reads with MiXCR, one entry per CDR3 protein. The sample shows over 70,000 distinct CDR3 sequences, roughly 16% of them seen only once. The source material was PBMCs or a T cell subset sorted from them (not recorded which). The receptors stem from a man younger than 35 who had mild COVID-19 (a few samples of this study predate the infection). Cell type and time point are not known.

The chain is built from TRBV2 and TRBJ2-7; tentatively, D is TRBD1 (6 bases). The germline CDR1 and CDR2 sequences are SNHLY and FYNNEI. The CDR3 totals 16 residues. V was pared by 4 bases and J by 4 bases, with 20 bases between. Here the CDR3 DNA reads TGTGCCAGCAGTGTACCGACAGGAGGAGAGGAATACGAGCAGTACTTC. As protein: CASSVPTGGEEYEQYF.

This sequence joins TRBV6-5 and TRBJ2-7, with unresolved D. The germline CDR1 and CDR2 sequences are MNHEY and SVGAGI. The ends were cut back, 0 bases at V and 5 bases at J, with 8 bases in the middle. This CDR3 is 13 amino acids long. The CDR3 is CASSYSGSHEQYV. In nucleotides, the CDR3 is TGTGCCAGCAGTTACTCGGGAAGCCACGAGCAGTACGTC.

This clonotype was counted many times. The chain has TRBV2 and TRBJ2-1; D is ambiguous. V dropped 5 bases and J dropped 7 bases, with 3 bases sitting between them. Germline CDR1 and CDR2: SNHLY and FYNNEI. The CDR3 sequence is 10 residues long. CDR3 amino acids: CASSRNEQFF. The CDR3 DNA reads TGTGCCAGCAGTCGTAATGAGCAGTTCTTC.

In its sample, this clonotype was seen a few times. The chain is built from TRBV15 and TRBJ1-2; D uncertain. The germline V gene encodes CDR1 LNHNV and CDR2 YYDKDF (reference sequence). The CDR3 is made up of 13 amino acids. Trimming removed 0 bases at V and 3 bases at J, with 5 bases between. This CDR3 is CATSRESDYGYTF. The CDR3 nucleotides read TGTGCCACCAGCAGAGAATCTGACTATGGCTACACCTTC.

The CDR3, as DNA: TGTGCCAGCAGTTCCCCCACCGCTGAAGCTTTCTTT. It translates to CASSSPTAEAFF. The genes are TRBV28 and TRBJ1-1, with D unclear. The CDR3 is 12 amino acids. Germline lookup yields CDR1 MDHEN and CDR2 SYDVKM. The ends were cut back, 4 bases at V and 6 bases at J, with 9 bases in the middle.

The chain employs TRBV20-1 and TRBJ2-1; 7 nucleotides align to TRBD2. The CDR3 extends over 11 amino acids. Trimming removed 6 bases from V and 9 bases from J; junction bases left unmatched: 5. Germline assignment: CDR1 DFQATT and CDR2 SNEGSKA (reference sequence). CDR3 loop: CSAVREGEQFF. DNA for the CDR3: TGCAGTGCCGTCAGGGAGGGTGAGCAGTTCTTC.

This clonotype was seen a handful of times. The V and J genes are TRBV15 and TRBJ2-2; D perhaps matches TRBD2 (6 bases). The CDR3 extends over 14 amino acids. Trimming took off 0 bases at V and 6 bases at J, with 8 bases between the two ends. CDR1 LNHNV and CDR2 YYDKDF come from the germline V gene (reference sequence). This CDR3 is CATSRDGEAGELFF. Written as DNA, the CDR3 is TGTGCCACCAGCAGAGACGGGGAGGCCGGGGAGCTGTTTTTT.

This chain joins TRBV11-2 and TRBJ1-2; 8 nucleotides agree with TRBD1. CDR3 size: 14 residues. The trim removed 4 bases at V and 8 bases at J, leaving 9 bases unmatched. Germline V gene lookup returns CDR1 SGHAT and CDR2 FQNNGV. In DNA, the CDR3 is TGTGCCAGCAGCTATGAATGGACAGGGCTAGGCTACACCTTC. It encodes CASSYEWTGLGYTF. Together with reference TRBV11-2 and TRBJ1-2, the CDR3 gives the full variable domain: EAGVAQSPRYKIIEKRQSVAFWCNPISGHATLYWYQQILGQGPKLLIQFQNNGVVDDSQLPKDRFSAERLKGVDSTLKIQPAKLEDSAVYLCASSYEWTGLGYTFGSGTRLTVV.

In this sample, this clonotype turned up a few times. This chain uses TRBV7-9 with TRBJ1-5; D is possibly TRBD1 (6 bases). Germline CDR1 and CDR2: SEHNR and FQNEAQ (reference sequence). Trimming took off 6 bases at V and 1 base at J, with 7 bases between the two ends. The CDR3 has 13 residues. The CDR3 loop is CASRDSSNQPQHF. For the CDR3, the DNA is TGTGCCAGCAGGGACAGCAGCAATCAGCCCCAGCATTTT.

This clonotype was seen only a few times. V and J are TRBV7-9 and TRBJ2-1; unclear D gene. The germline V and J ends were trimmed by 1 base and 9 bases, with 7 bases remaining between them. Germline V CDR1 and CDR2: SEHNR, FQNEAQ (reference sequence). CDR3 length: 12 amino acids. CDR3 residues: CASSLDGPEQFF. In DNA, the CDR3 is TGTGCCAGCAGCTTAGACGGGCCTGAGCAGTTCTTC.

The chain joins TRBV9 to TRBJ1-2, with no clear D. Trimming stripped 3 bases from V and 0 bases from J, with 12 bases between. The CDR3 is 15 amino acids. Germline V CDR1 and CDR2: SGDLS, YYNGEE. CDR3 sequence reads: CASSAEDPANYGYTF. The CDR3, as DNA: TGTGCCAGCAGCGCCGAGGACCCAGCTAACTATGGCTACACCTTC.

This clonotype came up a few times. The chain combines TRBV10-2 with TRBJ1-1, with a tentative D call TRBD1 (6 bases). The CDR3 covers 15 residues. The V and J ends lost 7 bases and 1 base respectively, with 16 bases between them. Germline V gene data show CDR1 as WSHSY and CDR2 as SAAADI. The CDR3 bases are TGCGCCAGCACCCGAGGGCGGGGGGCGAACACTGAAGCTTTCTTT. Translated: CASTRGRGANTEAFF.

This clonotype occurred a few times. This chain joins TRBV7-9 and TRBJ2-7; TRBD2 might be the D (6 bases). V lost 10 bases, J lost 2 bases, and 12 bases lay in between. The germline gives CDR1 SEHNR, CDR2 FQNEAQ (reference sequence). This CDR3 has 12 amino acids. The CDR3 protein is CATGRGAYEQYF. In DNA, the CDR3 is TGTGCCACTGGACGCGGGGCCTACGAGCAGTACTTC.

The chain carries TRBV6-2 or TRBV6-3 and TRBJ2-1, with 8 bases that match TRBD2. The V gene end was trimmed by 8 bases and the J gene end by 9 bases; junction bases not matched to a gene: 3. The germline V gene encodes CDR1 MNHEY and CDR2 SVGEGT. CDR3 length: 11 residues. The CDR3 region is CASQRESEQFF. The CDR3 region has the DNA TGTGCCAGCCAGCGGGAGAGTGAGCAGTTCTTC.

This sequence joins TRBV7-2 and TRBJ1-1, with TRBD1 matching over 8 bases. The germline V gene encodes CDR1 SGHTA and CDR2 FQGNSA. After removal of 8 bases from V and 0 bases from J, the junction contained 8 bases not matched to a gene. The CDR3 extends over 15 amino acids. This CDR3 is CASPSDRGMNTEAFF. The CDR3 DNA sequence: TGTGCCAGCCCATCTGACAGGGGCATGAACACTGAAGCTTTCTTT. Full variable domain (outside the CDR3, taken from reference TRBV7-2 and TRBJ1-1): GAGVSQSPSNKVTEKGKDVELRCDPISGHTALYWYRQSLGQGLEFLIYFQGNSAPDKSGLPSDRFSAERTGGSVSTLTIQRTQQEDSAVYLCASPSDRGMNTEAFFGQGTRLTVV.